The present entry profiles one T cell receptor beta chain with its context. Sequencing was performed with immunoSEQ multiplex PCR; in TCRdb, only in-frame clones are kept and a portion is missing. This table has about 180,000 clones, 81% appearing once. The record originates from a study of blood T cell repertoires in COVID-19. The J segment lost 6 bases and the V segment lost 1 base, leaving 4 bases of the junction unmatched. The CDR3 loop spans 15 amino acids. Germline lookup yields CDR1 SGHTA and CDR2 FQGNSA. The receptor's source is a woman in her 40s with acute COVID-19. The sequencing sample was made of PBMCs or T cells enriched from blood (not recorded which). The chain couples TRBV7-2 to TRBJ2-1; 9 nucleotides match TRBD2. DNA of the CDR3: TGTGCCAGCAGCTTAGGAGGGACTAGCCTCAATGAGCAGTTCTTC. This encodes CASSLGGTSLNEQFF.